This TCR beta chain came from a study of response to subunit inactivated influenza vaccine. TCRdb processed the RT-PCR reads anew with MiXCR; each CDR3 protein has one entry. The data hold hundreds of thousands of distinct CDR3 sequences, with more than 11% observed a single time. The sequence was obtained from a man between 45 and 60 years old who received an inactivated influenza vaccine. Here the sequenced sample was PBMCs from blood, taken 14 days before vaccination.

CDR3 in DNA: TGTGCCAGCAGTCAACTAGCGGGAGGCTCGATGACCCAGTACTTC. As protein: CASSQLAGGSMTQYF. V is TRBV7-9 and J is TRBJ2-5; 12 positions agree with TRBD2. CDR1 SEHNR and CDR2 FQNEAQ come from the germline V gene (reference sequence). CDR3 size: 15 residues. V lost 6 bases to trimming and J lost 7 bases; unmatched junction nucleotides: 9.